This TCR beta chain was profiled in a study of CD8 T cells in Susac syndrome. Study-level results: That the number of individuals in its TCR sequencing and HLA analysis was relatively small was acknowledged by the study.

TCR beta was sequenced from blood CD8+ and CD4+ T cells. CD8+ and CD4+ T cells were negatively isolated; TEMRA cells were FACS-enriched. It was with random hexamers that 0.5 to 1 ug RNA was reverse transcribed. Across 54 Vbeta and 13 Jbeta, TCR beta CDR3 was amplified with immunoSEQ multiplex PCR. TCRdb reanalysed the immunoSEQ multiplex PCR reads using MiXCR and keeps one entry per CDR3 protein. Of some 300,000 distinct CDR3 sequences listed, around 85% were seen once; the top ten hold around 0.21%. Notes on this clonotype: The target antigen is unknown.

CDR3 length equals 16 residues. Germline CDR1 SGHAT, CDR2 FQNNGV. V lost 0 bases and J 0 bases, leaving 8 bases between the germline ends. This TCR derives from a human donor with multiple sclerosis. The genes are TRBV11-2 and TRBJ2-2, with D uncertain. Sequencing was performed on CD8+ T cells from PBMCs. DNA of the CDR3: TGTGCCAGCAGCTTAGATCTCGGAACGAACACCGGGGAGCTGTTTTTT. The encoded protein is CASSLDLGTNTGELFF.